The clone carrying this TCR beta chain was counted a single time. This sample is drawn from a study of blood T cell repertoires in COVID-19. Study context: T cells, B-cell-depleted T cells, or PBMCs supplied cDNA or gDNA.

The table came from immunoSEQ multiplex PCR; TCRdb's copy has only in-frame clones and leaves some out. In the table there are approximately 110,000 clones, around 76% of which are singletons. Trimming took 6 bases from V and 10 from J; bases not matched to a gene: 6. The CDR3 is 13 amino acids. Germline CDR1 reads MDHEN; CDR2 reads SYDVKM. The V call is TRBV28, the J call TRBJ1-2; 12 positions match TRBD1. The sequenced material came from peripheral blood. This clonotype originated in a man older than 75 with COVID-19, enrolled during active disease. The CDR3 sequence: CASRSGQGAVYTF. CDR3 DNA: TGTGCCAGCAGATCGGGACAGGGGGCGGTCTACACCTTC.